This T cell receptor (beta chain) is drawn from a study of identical twins. Study-wide results and limits: With abundant cord blood beta clonotypes, insertions were fewer; memory repertoires showed no such pattern. Twin pairs had excess sharing that was weaker in beta out-of-frame sequences.

MiXCR, applied by TCRdb to the 5' RACE reads, yields one record per CDR3 protein. The top ten hold around 2% of the sample, which has roughly 710,000 distinct CDR3 sequences, around 5.7% seen once. With 6 bases removed from V and 0 bases from J, the gap between germline ends came to 19 bases. The length of the CDR3 is 17 residues. CDR1 is MNHEY, CDR2 SMNVEV, per germline (reference sequence). This clonotype has a handful of counts. Its antigen is unknown. This chain joins TRBV27 and TRBJ2-3, with D possibly TRBD2 on 5 matching bases. Sequenced: naive T cells sorted from blood. This TCR was sampled from a man aged 18 to 29 in good health. Here the CDR3 DNA reads TGTGCCAGCAGCCCCTCCTCAATGGGGAGCAGCACAGATACGCAGTATTTT. This translates into CASSPSSMGSSTDTQYF.